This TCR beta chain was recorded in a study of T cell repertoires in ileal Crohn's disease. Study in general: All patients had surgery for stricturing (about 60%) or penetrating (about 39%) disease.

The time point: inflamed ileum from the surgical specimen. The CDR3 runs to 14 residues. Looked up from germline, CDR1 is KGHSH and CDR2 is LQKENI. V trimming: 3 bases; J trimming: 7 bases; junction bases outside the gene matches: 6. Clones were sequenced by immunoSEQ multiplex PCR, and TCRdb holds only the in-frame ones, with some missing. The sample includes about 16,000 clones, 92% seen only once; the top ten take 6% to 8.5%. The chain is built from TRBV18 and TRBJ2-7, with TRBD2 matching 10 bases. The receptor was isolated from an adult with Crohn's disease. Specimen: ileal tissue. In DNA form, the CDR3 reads TGTGCCAGCTCACCTGGAGCGGGGGGGCGGGAGCAGTACTTC. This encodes CASSPGAGGREQYF.